Listed here are 17 T cell receptor beta chains from one sample, sequenced in a study of T-cell memory formation after mild COVID-19. TCRdb itself ran the 5' RACE reads through MiXCR, one entry per CDR3 protein. The sample shows approximately 580,000 distinct CDR3 sequences, about 20% of them seen only once. Input material: PBMCs or a T cell subset sorted from them (not recorded which). All receptors come from an adult woman who had mild COVID-19 (a few samples of this study predate the infection). Cell type and time point are not known.

This clonotype was observed a handful of times. V is TRBV2 and J is TRBJ1-1, with a weak D call TRBD1 (5 bases). Germline CDR1 reads SNHLY; CDR2 reads FYNNEI. V lost 7 bases to trimming and J lost 4 bases, with 16 bases between them. The CDR3 covers 14 residues. The CDR3 DNA follows: TGTGCCAGCAACAAACAAAGGGGTAGCACTGAAGCTTTCTTT. It specifies CASNKQRGSTEAFF.

The chain uses TRBV27 and TRBJ2-2; either TRBD1 or TRBD2 may supply D (5 bases each). Germline values: CDR1 MNHEY, CDR2 SMNVEV (reference sequence). The CDR3 runs 13 residues. Deletions cut 2 bases from V and 4 bases from J, with 5 bases between. As DNA, the CDR3 is TGTGCCAGCAGTTTAGGGACCACCGGGGAGCTGTTTTTT. Translation: CASSLGTTGELFF.

This clonotype was detected many times. The chain couples TRBV7-3 to TRBJ2-1; D possibly corresponds to TRBD2 (6 bases). V lost 6 bases to trimming and J lost 0 bases, with 15 bases between them. The CDR3 is 16 residues long. Germline V lookup: CDR1 SGHTA, CDR2 FQGTGA. This chain's CDR3 is CASSPTRVGSYNEQFF. The CDR3 nucleotides are TGTGCCAGCAGTCCGACTAGAGTTGGCTCCTACAATGAGCAGTTCTTC.

This clonotype was detected ten times or more. V and J are TRBV7-9 and TRBJ2-5; D not resolved. This CDR3 comprises 13 residues. The V end lost 4 bases, the J end lost 2 bases, and 8 bases lay between the germline ends. Germline CDR1 reads SEHNR; CDR2 reads FQNEAQ (reference sequence). The CDR3 DNA follows: TGTGCCAGCAGCTCAACAGAACAAGAGACCCAGTACTTC. Translating it yields CASSSTEQETQYF. The variable domain in full, completed from reference TRBV7-9 and TRBJ2-5, reads DTGVSQNPRHKITKRGQNVTFRCDPISEHNRLYWYRQTLGQGPEFLTYFQNEAQLEKSRLLSDRFSAERPKGSFSTLEIQRTEQGDSAMYLCASSSTEQETQYFGPGTRLLVL.

This clonotype has at least ten counts. This chain links TRBV7-3 with TRBJ2-2; D is unresolved. This CDR3 spans 12 amino acids. Germline CDR1 reads SGHTA; CDR2 reads FQGTGA. Trimming removed 6 bases at V and 3 bases at J, with 5 bases between. CDR3 sequence reads: CASSSDTGELFF. The CDR3, as DNA: TGTGCCAGCAGTTCAGACACCGGGGAGCTGTTTTTT. Full variable domain (rest looked up from reference TRBV7-3 and TRBJ2-2): GAGVSQTPSNKVTEKGKYVELRCDPISGHTALYWYRQSLGQGPEFLIYFQGTGAADDSGLPNDRFFAVRPEGSVSTLKIQRTERGDSAVYLCASSSDTGELFFGEGSRLTVL.

This rearrangement joins TRBV10-2 to TRBJ2-7; 8 bases line up with TRBD1. The trim removed 7 bases at V and 0 bases at J, leaving 5 bases unmatched. The CDR3 covers 14 residues. Germline loops: CDR1 WSHSY, CDR2 SAAADI. CDR3 sequence: CASNGQGSSYEQYF. The DNA of the CDR3 is TGCGCCAGCAACGGACAGGGAAGCTCCTACGAGCAGTACTTC.

The DNA of the CDR3 is TGTGCCAGCAGTCTCGGGACGGCCCCCTCGAAACGTAACTATGGCTACACCTTC. It yields the protein CASSLGTAPSKRNYGYTF. The rearrangement links TRBV7-2 to TRBJ1-2, with D perhaps matching TRBD1 (5 bases). Germline V lookup: CDR1 SGHTA, CDR2 FQGNSA. Trimming removed 6 bases from V and 1 base from J, with 24 bases in between. This CDR3 is built from 18 residues. Full variable domain (outside the CDR3, taken from reference TRBV7-2 and TRBJ1-2): GAGVSQSPSNKVTEKGKDVELRCDPISGHTALYWYRQSLGQGLEFLIYFQGNSAPDKSGLPSDRFSAERTGGSVSTLTIQRTQQEDSAVYLCASSLGTAPSKRNYGYTFGSGTRLTVV.

This clonotype was counted between two and nine times. The rearrangement joins TRBV5-1 to TRBJ2-7; D might be TRBD1 (5 bases). Trimming stripped 0 bases from V and 7 bases from J, with 14 bases between. Germline lookup yields CDR1 SGHRS and CDR2 YFSETQ. CDR3 length equals 14 residues. The CDR3 nucleotides are TGCGCCAGCAGCTTGGAGGCAGGGATCAGAGAGCAGTACTTC. It translates to CASSLEAGIREQYF.

This clonotype was counted only a few times. J is TRBJ2-6 and V is TRBV18, with 12 positions matching TRBD2. V was clipped by 5 bases and J by 2 bases; unmatched bases: 10. This CDR3 is built from 19 residues. Germline V lookup: CDR1 KGHSH, CDR2 LQKENI. This CDR3 is CASSRTSGARSTGANVLTF. Written as DNA, the CDR3 is TGTGCCAGCTCAAGGACTAGCGGGGCTCGAAGCACTGGGGCCAACGTCCTGACTTTC.

This clonotype was seen more than once but under ten times. The chain couples TRBV7-8 to TRBJ2-7; D gene unclear. V lost 2 bases and J 4 bases, leaving 6 bases between the germline ends. Per germline, CDR1 SGHVS and CDR2 FQNEAQ. CDR3 length equals 12 residues. DNA of the CDR3: TGTGCCAGCAGCTTACAGGTTTACGAGCAGTACTTC. Translating gives CASSLQVYEQYF. The variable domain in full, with the rest retrieved from reference TRBV7-8 and TRBJ2-7, is GAGVSQSPRYKVAKRGQDVALRCDPISGHVSLFWYQQALGQGPEFLTYFQNEAQLDKSGLPSDRFFAERPEGSVSTLKIQRTQQEDSAVYLCASSLQVYEQYFGPGTRLTVT.

The J gene is TRBJ2-4, the V gene TRBV20-1, with D hard to call. There are 15 residues in the CDR3. V gave up 0 bases and J gave up 0 bases, with 9 bases separating them. Germline V gives CDR1 DFQATT, CDR2 SNEGSKA (reference sequence). Here the CDR3 reads CSARDGRIAKNIQYF. In DNA, the CDR3 is TGCAGTGCTAGAGATGGGCGGATAGCCAAAAACATTCAGTACTTC.

The chain employs TRBV4-2 and TRBJ2-7; 7 bases map to TRBD2. Trimming at V came to 0 bases and at J to 1 base, leaving 9 bases not matched to a gene. In germline, CDR1 is LGHNA, CDR2 YNFKEQ. The CDR3 length is 17 residues. As DNA, the CDR3 is TGTGCCAGCAGCCAAGAATGGCTAGCGGTGGGTTCCTACGAGCAGTACTTC. It codes for CASSQEWLAVGSYEQYF.

This sequence joins TRBV7-3 and TRBJ1-2; D is uncertain. The CDR3 length is 15 residues. The V gene's germline CDR1 is SGHTA and CDR2 FQGTGA. The V and J ends lost 2 bases and 8 bases respectively, with 18 bases between them. The CDR3 DNA reads TGTGCCAGCAGCTTATTCGATGGACCCCCGGGGGGCTACACCTTC. It is translated as CASSLFDGPPGGYTF.

This clonotype was picked up a small number of times. V gene TRBV15 combines with J gene TRBJ2-5; D not resolved. Germline CDR1 is LNHNV and CDR2 is YYDKDF (reference sequence). The ends were cut back, 1 base at V and 4 bases at J, with 13 bases in the middle. The CDR3 length is 15 residues. The CDR3 loop is CATSRAVISPETQYF. The DNA of the CDR3 is TGTGCCACCAGCAGAGCCGTGATTAGCCCAGAGACCCAGTACTTC.

The table lists this clonotype with a few counts. The chain combines TRBV4-1 with TRBJ2-5, with 7 nucleotides matching TRBD1. CDR3 size: 16 residues. From germline, CDR1 is MGHRA and CDR2 YSYEKL. Trimming removed 4 bases from V and 0 bases from J; junction bases left unmatched: 8. The CDR3 is CASSPRRGQYQETQYF. The CDR3 DNA reads TGCGCCAGCAGCCCTCGTAGGGGACAGTACCAAGAGACCCAGTACTTC.

The chain is built from TRBV15 and TRBJ1-5, with 9 bases matching TRBD1. V lost 5 bases, J lost 6 bases, and 8 bases stayed unmatched. This CDR3 has 15 amino acids. Germline V gene data show CDR1 as LNHNV and CDR2 as YYDKDF (reference sequence). CDR3 sequence: CATSSGTGISQPQHF. The CDR3 nucleotides are TGTGCCACCAGCTCTGGGACAGGGATATCTCAGCCCCAGCATTTT.

In its sample, this clonotype was seen a few times. This sequence joins TRBV29-1 and TRBJ2-5; a weak D match, TRBD2 (5 bases). CDR3 length: 8 amino acids. Germline lookup yields CDR1 SQVTM and CDR2 ANQGSEA. CDR3 bases: TGCACGGGGGAGACCCAGTACTTC. This sequence encodes CTGETQYF.